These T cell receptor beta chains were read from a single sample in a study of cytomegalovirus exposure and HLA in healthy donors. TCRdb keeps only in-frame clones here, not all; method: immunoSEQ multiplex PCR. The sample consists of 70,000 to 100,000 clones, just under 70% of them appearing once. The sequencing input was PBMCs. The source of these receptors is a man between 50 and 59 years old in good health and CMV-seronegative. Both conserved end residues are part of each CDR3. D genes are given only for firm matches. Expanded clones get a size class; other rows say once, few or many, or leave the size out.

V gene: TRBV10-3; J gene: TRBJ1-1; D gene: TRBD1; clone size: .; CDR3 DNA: TGTGCCATCAGTGGATCCGGGACAGGTTCTCTTAACACTGAAGCTTTCTTT; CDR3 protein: CAISGSGTGSLNTEAFF
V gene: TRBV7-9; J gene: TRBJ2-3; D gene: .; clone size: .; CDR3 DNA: TGTGCCAGCAGCTTAGGAATCGGGAGCCACGGTGATACGCAGTATTTT; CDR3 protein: CASSLGIGSHGDTQYF
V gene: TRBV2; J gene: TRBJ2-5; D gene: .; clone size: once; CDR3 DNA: TGTGCCAATCGTGGGGACAACCAAGAGACCCAGTACTTC; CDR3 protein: CANRGDNQETQYF
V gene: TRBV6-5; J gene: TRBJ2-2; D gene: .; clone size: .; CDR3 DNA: TGTGCCAGCAGTTACGGAGCTTTGAACACCGGGGAGCTGTTTTTT; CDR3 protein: CASSYGALNTGELFF
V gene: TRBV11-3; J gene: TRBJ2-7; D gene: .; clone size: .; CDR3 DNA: TGTGCCAGCAGCTTAGGAGAGGGAAGTGGAGAGCAGTACTTC; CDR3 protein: CASSLGEGSGEQYF
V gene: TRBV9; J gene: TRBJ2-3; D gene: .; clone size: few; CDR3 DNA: TGTGCCAGCAGCGCCGGGAGCCCAGATACGCAGTATTTT; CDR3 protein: CASSAGSPDTQYF
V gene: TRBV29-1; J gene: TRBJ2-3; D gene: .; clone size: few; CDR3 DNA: TGCAGCTCCAACCAGGAGGGTGGCCAGACAGATACGCAGTATTTT; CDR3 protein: CSSNQEGGQTDTQYF
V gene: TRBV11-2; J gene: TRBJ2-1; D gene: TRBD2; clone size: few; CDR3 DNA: TGTGCCAGCAGCCCTAGAGTAGCGGGAGTCCACAATGAGCAGTTCTTC; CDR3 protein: CASSPRVAGVHNEQFF
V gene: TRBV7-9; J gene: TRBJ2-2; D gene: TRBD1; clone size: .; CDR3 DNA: TGTGCCAGCAGCAAAAACAGGGGCGTGACCGGGGAGCTGTTTTTT; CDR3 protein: CASSKNRGVTGELFF
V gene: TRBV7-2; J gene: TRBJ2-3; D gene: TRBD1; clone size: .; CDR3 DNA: TGTGCCAGCAGCTTTGGGACAGGGTTTTCAGATACGCAGTATTTT; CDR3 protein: CASSFGTGFSDTQYF
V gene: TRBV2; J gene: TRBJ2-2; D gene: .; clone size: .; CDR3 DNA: TGTGCCAGCACCCCACAGGGTCCCGGGGAGCTGTTTTTT; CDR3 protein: CASTPQGPGELFF
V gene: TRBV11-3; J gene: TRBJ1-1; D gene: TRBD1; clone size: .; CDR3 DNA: TGTGCCAGCAGCTTAGGGGGGGACAGGACACACACTGAAGCTTTCTTT; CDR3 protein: CASSLGGDRTHTEAFF
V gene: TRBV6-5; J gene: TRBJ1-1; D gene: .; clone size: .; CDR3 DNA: TGTGCCAGCAGTTACTCATGGGGGGACCCGAACACTGAAGCTTTCTTT; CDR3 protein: CASSYSWGDPNTEAFF
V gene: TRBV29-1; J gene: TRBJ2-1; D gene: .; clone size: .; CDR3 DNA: TGCAGCGTTGAAAGCGGTACTTCGAGCTCCTACAATGAGCAGTTCTTC; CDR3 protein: CSVESGTSSSYNEQFF